This T cell receptor beta chain was captured by sequencing in a study of blood T cell repertoires in COVID-19. The assay was immunoSEQ multiplex PCR, and TCRdb's table has in-frame clones only and misses some. The table has under 200,000 clones, roughly 83% seen once. In germline, CDR1 is MNHEY, CDR2 SMNVEV (reference sequence). Trimming cost V 5 bases and J 10 bases; bases outside gene matches: 7. This CDR3 region has 14 residues. Sequencing input: peripheral blood. The clonotype originates from a woman of 80 years or more with active or convalescent COVID-19. The gene calls are TRBV27 and TRBJ1-6; 8 bases align to TRBD1. The CDR3 coding sequence is TGTGCCAGCAGTCTAGACAGGGGCTGGTCACCCCTCCACTTT. The encoded protein is CASSLDRGWSPLHF.